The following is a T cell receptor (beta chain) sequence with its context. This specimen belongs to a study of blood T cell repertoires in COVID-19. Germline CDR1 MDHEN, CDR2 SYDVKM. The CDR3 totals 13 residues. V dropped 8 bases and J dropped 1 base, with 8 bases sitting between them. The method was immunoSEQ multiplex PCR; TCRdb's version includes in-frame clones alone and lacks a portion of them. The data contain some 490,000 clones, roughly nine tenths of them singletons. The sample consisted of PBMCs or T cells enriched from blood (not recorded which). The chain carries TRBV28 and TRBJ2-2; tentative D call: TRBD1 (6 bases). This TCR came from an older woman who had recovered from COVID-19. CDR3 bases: TGTGCCAGCGTGACAGGGAACACCGGGGAGCTGTTTTTT. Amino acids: CASVTGNTGELFF.